The 24 T cell receptor beta chains reported below all come from one sample, sequenced in a study of regulatory T cells in long-lasting Graves disease (TCRdb year 2021). Per the publication, the time point label means: newly diagnosed GD, antithyroid drugs for less than 3 months. For both TCR sequencing and RNA sequencing, RNA was extracted from PBMCs in TRIzol. Receptor libraries were prepared by multiplex PCR. The sample was run on an Illumina HiSeq 4000. TCR beta libraries were built with iRepertoire HTBI primers and Arm-PCR amplification of CDR3 regions. TCRdb reran the public reads through fastp at Q25 and MiXCR, keeping productive beta chains. CDR3 protein duplicates are merged, each entry listing the most common genes and DNA. In this sample the table shows 560,000 or so distinct CDR3 sequences, about 15% of which occur a single time. Around 12% of the sample is in the top ten clones. These same records also appear under a second study, on T cells in Graves' hyperthyroidism and ophthalmopathy.

The sequences come from peripheral blood mononuclear cells (PBMCs), collected at new diagnosis, from a patient treated with antithyroid drugs. The receptors originated from a man between 18 and 35 years old with Graves disease. Donor details come from another sample of the same person, matched by shared clones.

This sequence joins TRBV29-1 and TRBJ2-7; perhaps TRBD1 as D (7 bases). Trimming took 4 bases from V and 3 from J, leaving 16 bases between them. This CDR3 comprises 14 residues. Germline V gives CDR1 SQVTM, CDR2 ANQGSEA. CDR3 region: CSVGLVRGDYEQYF. The CDR3 DNA reads as TGCAGCGTTGGGTTGGTCAGGGGGGACTACGAGCAGTACTTC.

J is TRBJ2-7 and V is TRBV14; D gene unclear. The germline V gene encodes CDR1 SGHDN and CDR2 FVKESK. The V and J ends lost 1 base and 4 bases respectively, with 11 bases between them. The CDR3 has 14 residues. DNA of the CDR3: TGTGCCAGCAGCCAAGGGTCTGGGGTGTACGAGCAGTACTTC. It codes for CASSQGSGVYEQYF. Drawing the rest from reference TRBV14 and TRBJ2-7, the complete variable domain is EAGVTQFPSHSVIEKGQTVTLRCDPISGHDNLYWYRRVMGKEIKFLLHFVKESKQDESGMPNNRFLAERTGGTYSTLKVQPAELEDSGVYFCASSQGSGVYEQYFGPGTRLTVT.

About this clonotype itself: Possible read error: a much larger clone is one base away. The chain combines TRBV18 with TRBJ2-5; D is perhaps TRBD1 or TRBD2 (5 bases each). The CDR3 covers 14 residues. Trimming took off 5 bases at V and 5 bases at J, with 15 bases between the two ends. CDR1 KGHSH and CDR2 LQKENI come from the germline V gene. The CDR3 sequence is CASSVRGVGETQYF. The CDR3 DNA reads as TGTGCCAGCTCAGTCCGAGGGGTTGGCGAGACCCAGTACTTC.

To note about this clonotype: A single base is all that separates this from a far larger clone, so a read error is likely. J is TRBJ2-5 and V is TRBV11-3; tentatively, D is TRBD1 (6 bases). V lost 6 bases, J lost 5 bases, and 25 bases lay in between. The germline gives CDR1 SGHNT, CDR2 YENEEA. The CDR3 consists of 17 residues. Here the CDR3 reads CASRSHLMTPDSETQYF. In DNA form, the CDR3 reads TGTGCCAGCAGATCCCACCTGATGACCCCGGACAGTGAGACCCAGTACTTC.

The chain couples TRBV11-2 to TRBJ2-7; 11 positions match TRBD1. Unmatched junction bases numbered 12, after V lost 5 bases and J lost 6 bases. CDR1 is SGHAT and CDR2 is FQNNGV in the germline V gene. The CDR3 covers 16 residues. CDR3 loop: CASSGNPGTGGGEQYF. The CDR3 coding sequence is TGTGCCAGCAGCGGGAACCCCGGGACAGGGGGGGGCGAGCAGTACTTC.

Comment on this clonotype: This sequence may be a read error, since a much larger clone differs from it by one base. The rearrangement uses TRBV2 and TRBJ2-1, with unresolved D. Germline loops: CDR1 SNHLY, CDR2 FYNNEI. The CDR3 sequence is 14 residues long. As DNA, the CDR3 is TGTGTCAGCACCACTTTGAGCTCCTACAATGAGCAGTTCTTC. It encodes CVSTTLSSYNEQFF.

This clonotype was counted ten times or more. V and J are TRBV6-9 and TRBJ1-1; D gene unclear. Germline assignment: CDR1 MNHGY and CDR2 SVAAGI. This CDR3 is 15 amino acids long. V was clipped by 4 bases and J by 0 bases, with 12 bases between them. CDR3 sequence reads: CASSSVGGLNTEAFF. The CDR3 DNA is TGTGCCAGCAGTTCTGTTGGCGGCTTGAACACTGAAGCTTTCTTT.

The chain employs TRBV5-1 and TRBJ2-7, with TRBD2 matching 7 bases. The germline gives CDR1 SGHRS, CDR2 YFSETQ. This CDR3 has 15 residues. The J segment lost 2 bases and the V segment lost 0 bases, leaving 5 bases of the junction unmatched. CDR3 in amino acids: CASSLAVAGAYEQYF. CDR3 nucleotide sequence: TGCGCCAGCAGCTTGGCCGTTGCGGGGGCCTACGAGCAGTACTTC.

This clonotype has just a few counts. This chain uses TRBV5-1 with TRBJ1-2, with D maybe TRBD1 (5 bases). Trimming stripped 0 bases from V and 2 bases from J, with 11 bases between. The germline V gene has CDR1 SGHRS and CDR2 YFSETQ. The CDR3 extends over 15 amino acids. The CDR3 sequence: CASSLDGGYNYGYTF. The CDR3 DNA sequence: TGCGCCAGCAGCTTGGATGGGGGATACAACTATGGCTACACCTTC.

This clonotype was counted only a few times. This chain connects TRBV5-1 to TRBJ2-7; a weak D match, TRBD1 (6 bases). CDR1 and CDR2 (germline): SGHRS, YFSETQ. The ends were cut back, 2 bases at V and 6 bases at J, with 21 bases in the middle. This CDR3 region has 16 residues. CDR3 sequence: CASSFVGQPPPREQYF. CDR3 bases: TGCGCCAGCAGCTTTGTGGGACAACCCCCACCCCGCGAGCAGTACTTC.

The chain employs TRBV4-1 and TRBJ2-3, with D possibly being TRBD1 (6 bases). V lost 1 base and J lost 6, with 11 bases in between. Germline V CDR1 and CDR2: MGHRA, YSYEKL. There are 14 residues in the CDR3. The CDR3 loop is CASSQGRQVDTQYF. In nucleotides, the CDR3 is TGCGCCAGCAGCCAAGGGCGACAGGTGGATACGCAGTATTTT.

V and J are TRBV4-1 and TRBJ2-1; no definite D call. Looked up from germline, CDR1 is MGHRA and CDR2 is YSYEKL. Trimming took 1 base from V and 6 from J, leaving 10 bases between them. The CDR3 is 14 residues long. For the CDR3, the DNA is TGCGCCAGCAGCCAAGTCGAACAAAGCAATGAGCAGTTCTTC. It is translated as CASSQVEQSNEQFF.

This clonotype was counted many times. CDR3 in amino acids: CAIKGGESYNEQFF. In DNA form, the CDR3 reads TGTGCCATCAAAGGGGGAGAATCCTACAATGAGCAGTTCTTC. The chain combines TRBV10-3 with TRBJ2-1; tentatively, D is TRBD1 (6 bases). CDR3 length equals 14 residues. Trimming removed 7 bases from V and 1 base from J, with 11 bases in between. Germline CDR1 is ENHRY and CDR2 is SYGVKD.

V usage is TRBV19 and J usage is TRBJ2-1; D is perhaps TRBD1 or TRBD2 (5 bases each). Germline CDR1 and CDR2: LNHDA and SQIVND (reference sequence). V dropped 6 bases and J dropped 0 bases, with 12 bases sitting between them. CDR3 length: 15 amino acids. CDR3 coding DNA: TGTGCCAGTAGGGCGTGGGGGAGCTCCTACAATGAGCAGTTCTTC. It codes for CASRAWGSSYNEQFF.

The chain joins TRBV20-1 to TRBJ1-1, with a tentative D call TRBD1 (6 bases). Trimming took off 4 bases at V and 4 bases at J, with 10 bases between the two ends. This CDR3 contains 12 residues. Germline assignment: CDR1 DFQATT and CDR2 SNEGSKA (reference sequence). This chain's CDR3 is CSAKGEGTEAFF. CDR3 nucleotides: TGCAGTGCTAAGGGGGAAGGCACTGAAGCTTTCTTT.

This clonotype was recorded many times. The rearrangement uses TRBV28 and TRBJ2-4; the D gene is possibly TRBD1 (6 bases). The CDR3 totals 16 residues. Germline V gene sequence: CDR1 MDHEN, CDR2 SYDVKM. Trimming took off 5 bases at V and 2 bases at J, with 16 bases between the two ends. The CDR3 protein is CASSAEYRVPKNIQYF. In DNA form, the CDR3 reads TGTGCCAGCAGTGCCGAATACAGGGTCCCCAAAAACATTCAGTACTTC.

In this sample, this clonotype turned up many times. This chain joins TRBV6-1 and TRBJ2-5; TRBD1 matches at 7 bases. This CDR3 is built from 14 residues. CDR1 and CDR2 from the germline V gene are MNHNS and SASEGT. The junction had 5 bases not matched to a gene; V was cut back by 6 bases and J by 1 base. The CDR3 DNA follows: TGTGCCAGCAGCAGGGGGTTCGCCCAAGAGACCCAGTACTTC. Translating it yields CASSRGFAQETQYF.

This clonotype was found many times. As DNA, the CDR3 is TGCGCCAGCAGCTTGGGACCGGTTAACTATGGCTACACCTTC. Protein sequence: CASSLGPVNYGYTF. The chain uses TRBV5-1 and TRBJ1-2; D gene uncertain. The CDR3 has 14 residues. The germline V and J ends were trimmed by 0 bases and 1 base, with 7 bases remaining between them. Germline V gives CDR1 SGHRS, CDR2 YFSETQ.

This clonotype appeared once. V and J are TRBV19 and TRBJ2-1; 13 bases map to TRBD2. This CDR3 has 18 residues. The J segment lost 7 bases and the V segment lost 5 bases, leaving 14 bases of the junction unmatched. CDR1 is LNHDA and CDR2 is SQIVND in the germline V gene (reference sequence). The CDR3 DNA reads as TGTGCCAGTAGTTGGACTAGCGGGAGACGGGAGTTAGGTAATGAGCAGTTCTTC. Translation gives CASSWTSGRRELGNEQFF.

This clonotype was seen just once. The chain links TRBV4-1 to TRBJ2-1; 8 bases are a match to TRBD2. The V gene end was trimmed by 1 base and the J gene end by 9 bases; junction bases not matched to a gene: 11. CDR1 is MGHRA, CDR2 YSYEKL, per germline. The CDR3 contains 16 residues. CDR3 bases: TGCGCCAGCAGCCAAGTCGGGACTAGTAAGGAACGTGAGCAGTTCTTC. This sequence encodes CASSQVGTSKEREQFF.

This clonotype was seen at least ten times. This sequence joins TRBV20-1 and TRBJ2-1; D gene unclear. The germline V gene has CDR1 DFQATT and CDR2 SNEGSKA (reference sequence). The CDR3 contains 16 residues. V dropped 3 bases and J dropped 7 bases, with 22 bases sitting between them. As DNA, the CDR3 is TGCAGTGCTAGTGGGATGGCACAGAGTAGGCGGAATGAGCAGTTCTTC. Translated, it gives CSASGMAQSRRNEQFF.

The chain's CDR3 is CASSLEPASNQPQHF. The CDR3 DNA is TGTGCCAGCAGCTTAGAACCGGCCAGTAATCAGCCCCAGCATTTT. J is TRBJ1-5 and V is TRBV7-9; D is uncertain. The V and J ends lost 1 base and 4 bases respectively, with 11 bases between them. From germline, CDR1 is SEHNR and CDR2 FQNEAQ (reference sequence). This CDR3 region has 15 residues.

The chain links TRBV7-2 to TRBJ2-3; D remains ambiguous. The germline gives CDR1 SGHTA, CDR2 FQGNSA. The ends were cut back, 0 bases at V and 2 bases at J, with 12 bases in the middle. CDR3 size: 16 residues. The CDR3 is CASSLALRFYTDTQYF. For the CDR3, the DNA is TGTGCCAGCAGCTTAGCACTCCGTTTCTACACAGATACGCAGTATTTT.

This clonotype occurred many times. The chain recombines TRBV11-2 with TRBJ2-7; D may match TRBD1 or TRBD2 (5 bases each). This CDR3 contains 14 residues. From germline, CDR1 is SGHAT and CDR2 FQNNGV. With 1 base removed from V and 4 bases from J, the gap between germline ends came to 11 bases. The CDR3 here is CASSLVGDRYEQYF. The CDR3 DNA reads TGTGCCAGCAGCTTAGTAGGGGACCGTTACGAGCAGTACTTC.